The clone carrying this T cell receptor delta chain was found a few times. Its antigen is not identified. The TCRdb record carries a much larger clone's protein, which differs from this DNA's translation at residue 9; a read error is the likely cause, and the protein listed here is the DNA translation. Gammadelta T cells were flow-sorted from PBMC into Vgamma9/Vdelta2+ and Vdelta2-negative populations for bulk analysis. CDR3 length: 23 residues. Germline-derived CDR1 and CDR2 are GEAIGNYY and EKD. With 5 bases clipped from V and 1 base from J, the junction kept 30 bases outside the gene matches. TCRdb redid the clone calls on the multiplex PCR reads with CATT. This sample has roughly 90,000 delta-chain clones, with 1.4% found just once. This sample stems from a study of γδ T cells in repeated Plasmodium falciparum infection. As for the study in general: Each infection was followed by sampling at 21 days, plus baseline and some pre-infection draws.

Study results and caveats: Repeated controlled infections reportedly drove waves of new clonotype selection in Vdelta2-negative, mostly Vdelta1+, gammadelta repertoires.

The chain is built from TRDV2 and TRDJ1; 10 bases match TRDD3. The source of this sequence is a pool of human donors (malaria-infected and uninfected, not separated). Sequencing was done on a sample of gamma-delta T cells from blood. CDR3 nucleotide sequence: TGTGCCTGTGGCAAACACTTCCTAATAAGGGGGATACGCTCCCGGGGTTGCACCGATAAACTCATCTTT. It yields the protein CACGKHFLIRGIRSRGCTDKLIF.